This section outlines one T cell receptor beta chain sequence together with its context. Original processing methods: Reference gene primer amplification in the assay estimated nucleated cell counts. Sequencing used immunoSEQ multiplex PCR; TCRdb keeps in-frame clones, though not all of them. That table furnishes V, J and clone size, whereas the DNA furnished D and trimming. This table has some 490,000 clones, 70% to 90% appearing once. Germline V gene sequence: CDR1 KGHSH, CDR2 LQKENI. This CDR3 is 13 amino acids long. V lost 4 bases and J 1 base, leaving 7 bases between the germline ends. Participant age was roughly 18 to 100 years, and participants resided in about two dozen US areas. Self-reported history from a screening survey and questionnaire set each donor's cohort. This sample stems from a study of blood T cell repertoires in COVID-19. Study information: Donors in the United States, Italy and Spain gave samples during acute or convalescent COVID-19.

This clonotype was obtained from a woman aged 55-70 years who had recovered from COVID-19. The sequencing input was PBMCs or T cells enriched from blood (not recorded which). The V gene is TRBV18, the J gene TRBJ2-5; a possible D gene is TRBD2 (5 bases). CDR3: CASSRGSQETQYF. CDR3 DNA: TGTGCCAGCTCACGAGGGTCCCAAGAGACCCAGTACTTC.